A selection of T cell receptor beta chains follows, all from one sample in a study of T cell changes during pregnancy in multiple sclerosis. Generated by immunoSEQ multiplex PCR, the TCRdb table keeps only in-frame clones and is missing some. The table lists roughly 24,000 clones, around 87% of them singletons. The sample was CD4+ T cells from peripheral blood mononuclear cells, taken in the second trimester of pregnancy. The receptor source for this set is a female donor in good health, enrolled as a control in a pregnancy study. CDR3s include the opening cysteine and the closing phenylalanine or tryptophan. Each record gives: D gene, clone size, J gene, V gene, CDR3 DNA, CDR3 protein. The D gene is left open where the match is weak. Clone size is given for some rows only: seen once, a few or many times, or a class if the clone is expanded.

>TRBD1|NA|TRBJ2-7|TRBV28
TGTGCCATACGAGGTGGGACAGGTTTCTCCTACGAGCAGTACTTC
CAIRGGTGFSYEQYF
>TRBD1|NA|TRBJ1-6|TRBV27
TGTGCCAGCAGTTTTAGCCGGACAGGGTATCGTTCACCCCTCCACTTT
CASSFSRTGYRSPLHF
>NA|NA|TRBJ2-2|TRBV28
TGTGCCAGCAGTTTACTGGGGGGATCGGCCGGGGAGCTGTTTTTT
CASSLLGGSAGELFF
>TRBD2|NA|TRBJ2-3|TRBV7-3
TGTGCCAGCAGCTCCACTAGCGGGATGTCAGATACGCAGTATTTT
CASSSTSGMSDTQYF
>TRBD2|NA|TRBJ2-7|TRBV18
TGTGCCAGCTCACCACCAGGGCGGGGGGGCCTTTACGAGCAGTACTTC
CASSPPGRGGLYEQYF
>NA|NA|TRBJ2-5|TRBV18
TGTGCCAGCTCACCACGGCAGGGGAGAGAAGAGACCCAGTACTTC
CASSPRQGREETQYF
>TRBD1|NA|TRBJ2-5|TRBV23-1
TGCGCCAGCTCGGACTGGGACAGGGATCAAGAGACCCAGTACTTC
CASSDWDRDQETQYF
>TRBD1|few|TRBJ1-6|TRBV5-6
TGTGCCAGCACCGCCGGGACAGTCTTTGCACCCCTCCACTTT
CASTAGTVFAPLHF
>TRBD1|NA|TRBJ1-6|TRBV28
TGTGCCAGCAGCAAAGACAGGGGCGGTTCACCCCTCCACTTT
CASSKDRGGSPLHF
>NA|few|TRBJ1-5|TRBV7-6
TGTGCCAGCAGCACCAGGGTGGACCAGCCCCAGCATTTT
CASSTRVDQPQHF
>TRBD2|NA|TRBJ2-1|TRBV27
TGTGCCAGCGGGATCCTGACTAGCGGGAGCCAAAGCTCCTACAATGAGCAGTTCTTC
CASGILTSGSQSSYNEQFF
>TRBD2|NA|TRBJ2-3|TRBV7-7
TGTGCCAGCAGCTTACGGTCATGGAGAGCGGGGGGAACCGGCACAGATACGCAGTATTTT
CASSLRSWRAGGTGTDTQYF
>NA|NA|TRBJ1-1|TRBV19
TGTGCCAGTTCTATGAACACTGAAGCTTTCTTT
CASSMNTEAFF
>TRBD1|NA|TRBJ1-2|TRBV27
TGTGCCAGCAGACGGGGGGGGGACAGGGGCCCTGGGGGCTATGGCTACACCTTC
CASRRGGDRGPGGYGYTF
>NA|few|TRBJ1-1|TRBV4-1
TGCGCCAGCAGCCAAGTGAATCTGGGCTTTAACACTGAAGCTTTCTTT
CASSQVNLGFNTEAFF
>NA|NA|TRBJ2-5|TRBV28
TGTGCCAGCAGTTTTTGGGGAGGAGAGACCCAGTACTTC
CASSFWGGETQYF
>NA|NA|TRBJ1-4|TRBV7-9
TGTGCCAGCAGCTCCGAGGCAGGGCTGGGGGAAAAACTGTTTTTT
CASSSEAGLGEKLFF
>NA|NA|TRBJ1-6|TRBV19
TGTGCCAGTAGTACCCAGGTTGGGTGGAATTCACCCCTCCACTTT
CASSTQVGWNSPLHF
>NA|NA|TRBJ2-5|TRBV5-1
TGCGCCAGCAGCTCAGTACAGATCCAAGAGACCCAGTACTTC
CASSSVQIQETQYF
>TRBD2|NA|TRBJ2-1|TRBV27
TGTGCCAGCAACCCCTGGGCTAGCGGGAGACCTTACAATGAGCAGTTCTTC
CASNPWASGRPYNEQFF
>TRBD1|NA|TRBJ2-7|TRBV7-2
TGTGCCAGCAGCGCCGACAGGGGAAATCTCTACGAGCAGTACTTC
CASSADRGNLYEQYF
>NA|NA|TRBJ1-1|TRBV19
TGTGCCAGCCTTACTGGGGGGTACACTGAAGCTTTCTTT
CASLTGGYTEAFF
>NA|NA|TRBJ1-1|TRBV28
TGTGCCAGCAGCTCGGATAAAGGGGAATTT
CASSSDKGEF
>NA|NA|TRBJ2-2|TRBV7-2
TGTGCCAGCAGCCTTAACAAGAACACCGGGGAGCTGTTTTTT
CASSLNKNTGELFF
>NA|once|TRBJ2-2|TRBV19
TGTGCCAGTAGTATGTGGGCGCAGCCCCTCGGGGAGCTGTTTTTT
CASSMWAQPLGELFF
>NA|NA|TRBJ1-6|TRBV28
TGTGCCAGCAGTAATTCCCAGTTCGACAGGAGCTCCTATAATTCACCCCTCCACTTT
CASSNSQFDRSSYNSPLHF